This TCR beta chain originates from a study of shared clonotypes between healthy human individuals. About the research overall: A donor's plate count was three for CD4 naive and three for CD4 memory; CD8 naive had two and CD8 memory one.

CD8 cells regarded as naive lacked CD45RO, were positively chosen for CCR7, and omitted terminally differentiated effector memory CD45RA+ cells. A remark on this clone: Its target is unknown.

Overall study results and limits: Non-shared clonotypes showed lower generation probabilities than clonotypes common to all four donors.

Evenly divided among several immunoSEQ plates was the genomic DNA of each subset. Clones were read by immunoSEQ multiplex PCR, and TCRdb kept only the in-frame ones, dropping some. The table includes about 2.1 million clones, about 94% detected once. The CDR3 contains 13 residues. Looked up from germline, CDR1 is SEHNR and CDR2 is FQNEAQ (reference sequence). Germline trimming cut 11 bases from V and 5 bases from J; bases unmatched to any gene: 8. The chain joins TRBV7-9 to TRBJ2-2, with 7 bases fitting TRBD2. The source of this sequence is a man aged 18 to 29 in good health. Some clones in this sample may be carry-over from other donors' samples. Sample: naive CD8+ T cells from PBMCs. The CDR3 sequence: CACDGGLTGELFF. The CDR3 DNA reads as TGTGCCTGCGACGGGGGGTTAACCGGGGAGCTGTTTTTT.